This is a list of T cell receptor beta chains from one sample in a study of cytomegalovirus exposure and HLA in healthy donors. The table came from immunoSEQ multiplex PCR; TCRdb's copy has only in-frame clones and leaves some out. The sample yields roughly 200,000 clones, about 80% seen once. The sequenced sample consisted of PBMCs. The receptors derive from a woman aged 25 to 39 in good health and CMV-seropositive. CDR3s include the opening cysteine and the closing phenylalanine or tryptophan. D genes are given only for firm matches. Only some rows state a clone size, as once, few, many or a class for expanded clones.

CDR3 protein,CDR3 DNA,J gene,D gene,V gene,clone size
CASMSEEGSYEQYF,TGTGCCAGCATGTCAGAGGAGGGGTCCTACGAGCAGTACTTC,TRBJ2-7,-,TRBV5-4,-
CASSLGPGMNTEAFF,TGTGCCAGCAGCTTGGGACCCGGGATGAACACTGAAGCTTTCTTT,TRBJ1-1,-,TRBV5-6,-
CASSRWISGQETQYF,TGTGCCAGCAGCCGGTGGATCAGCGGCCAAGAGACCCAGTACTTC,TRBJ2-5,-,TRBV7-9,few
CASSDGWSPQHF,TGTGCCAGCAGTGACGGGTGGAGTCCCCAGCATTTT,TRBJ1-5,-,TRBV25-1,-
CASSSHPPGTSIYEQYF,TGTGCCAGCAGCTCCCACCCCCCCGGGACTAGTATCTACGAGCAGTACTTC,TRBJ2-7,TRBD2,TRBV11-2,-
CASSQERGINYGYTF,TGCGCCAGCAGCCAAGAACGGGGGATAAACTATGGCTACACCTTC,TRBJ1-2,-,TRBV4-3,-
CASSGQGDSQPQHF,TGTGCCAGCAGCGGACAGGGGGACAGTCAGCCCCAGCATTTT,TRBJ1-5,TRBD1,TRBV7-2,-
CASSSLTGGSNQPQHF,TGTGCCAGCAGTTCCCTGACAGGGGGTAGCAATCAGCCCCAGCATTTT,TRBJ1-5,TRBD1,TRBV27,-
CASSYEQTGGYEQYF,TGTGCCAGCAGTTACGAGCAGACAGGGGGCTACGAGCAGTACTTC,TRBJ2-7,TRBD1,TRBV6-5,-
CASSLRTSGAYNEQFF,TGTGCCAGCAGCTTACGGACTAGCGGGGCCTACAATGAGCAGTTCTTC,TRBJ2-1,TRBD2,TRBV11-3,-
CASSLAGQKDEAFF,TGCGCCAGCAGCTTGGCTGGGCAGAAGGATGAAGCTTTCTTT,TRBJ1-1,-,TRBV5-1,-
CASSSYRGQKDYGYTF,TGTGCCAGCAGCTCCTATAGGGGACAAAAAGACTATGGCTACACCTTC,TRBJ1-2,-,TRBV4-2,-
CASSTPGQGVRPLYNSPLHF,TGTGCCAGCAGTACCCCAGGACAGGGGGTCCGGCCTCTTTATAATTCACCCCTCCACTTT,TRBJ1-6,TRBD1,TRBV28,-
CSVGTGTGYEQYF,TGCAGCGTTGGGACAGGGACGGGATACGAGCAGTACTTC,TRBJ2-7,TRBD1,TRBV29-1,-
CASSLKWTGLAGRNEQFF,TGTGCCAGCAGCTTGAAGTGGACGGGACTAGCGGGAAGGAATGAGCAGTTCTTC,TRBJ2-1,TRBD2,TRBV5-6,-
CASSLELAGDTQYF,TGTGCCAGCAGCTTGGAACTAGCGGGCGATACGCAGTATTTT,TRBJ2-3,TRBD2,TRBV5-4,-
CASSQPSGRNDNEQFF,TGCGCCAGCAGCCAACCTAGCGGGAGGAACGACAATGAGCAGTTCTTC,TRBJ2-1,TRBD2,TRBV4-1,-
CASSAVAGSTRTQYF,TGTGCCAGCAGCGCCGTAGCGGGGTCCACGAGGACCCAGTACTTC,TRBJ2-5,TRBD2,TRBV9,-
CASSRTGTNQPQHF,TGTGCCAGCAGCCGGACAGGAACTAATCAGCCCCAGCATTTT,TRBJ1-5,TRBD1,TRBV4-2,-
CASSRGGTYEQYF,TGTGCCAGCAGTCGGGGGGGGACCTACGAGCAGTACTTC,TRBJ2-7,TRBD2,TRBV27,-
CASSQGPGETQYF,TGTGCCAGCTCTCAAGGGCCAGGGGAGACCCAGTACTTC,TRBJ2-5,-,TRBV18,-
CASTRQGGYGYTF,TGTGCCAGCACAAGACAGGGCGGCTATGGCTACACCTTC,TRBJ1-2,TRBD1,TRBV6-5,few
CASRSYRGKETQYF,TGTGCCAGCAGATCATACAGGGGCAAAGAGACCCAGTACTTC,TRBJ2-5,TRBD1,TRBV7-8,once
CASSFSSNYGYTF,TGTGCCAGCAGCTTTTCATCTAACTATGGCTACACCTTC,TRBJ1-2,-,TRBV11-3,-
CASSSTGWNTEAFF,TGTGCCAGCAGCTCGACAGGGTGGAATACTGAAGCTTTCTTT,TRBJ1-1,TRBD1,TRBV7-9,-
CASSGGTGDTGELFF,TGTGCCAGCAGCGGTGGGACAGGAGACACCGGGGAGCTGTTTTTT,TRBJ2-2,TRBD1,TRBV5-6,few
CASSSTGGDGPQHF,TGTGCCAGCAGCTCCACAGGGGGTGATGGGCCCCAGCATTTT,TRBJ1-5,TRBD1,TRBV7-2,few
CASSQEGLSGNTIYF,TGTGCCAGCAGCCAGGAGGGGCTCTCTGGAAACACCATATATTTT,TRBJ1-3,-,TRBV7-9,-
CASSLGAGGAYTEAFF,TGTGCCAGCAGCTTGGGTGCAGGGGGCGCGTACACTGAAGCTTTCTTT,TRBJ1-1,TRBD1,TRBV5-6,-
CASSYSGTPNSYEQYF,TGTGCCAGCAGTTACTCCGGGACACCGAACTCCTACGAGCAGTACTTC,TRBJ2-7,-,TRBV6-5,-
CASSTTVLSASTDTQYF,TGTGCCAGTAGTACCACCGTCCTGAGTGCTAGCACAGATACGCAGTATTTT,TRBJ2-3,-,TRBV19,-
CASSVTLSGRGLYF,TGTGCCAGCAGCGTAACCCTCAGCGGGAGGGGCTTGTACTTC,TRBJ2-7,TRBD2,TRBV9,-
CASSLLGQGAETQYF,TGTGCCAGCAGCCTCCTCGGACAGGGGGCAGAGACCCAGTACTTC,TRBJ2-5,TRBD1,TRBV6-5,-
CASSSWTSQNEQFF,TGTGCCAGCAGTTCATGGACTAGCCAGAATGAGCAGTTCTTC,TRBJ2-1,TRBD2,TRBV6-5,-
CASRRTSGPYEQYF,TGTGCCAGCAGACGGACTAGCGGTCCCTACGAGCAGTACTTC,TRBJ2-7,TRBD2,TRBV6-6,-
CASSPGWGGINTGELFF,TGTGCCAGCAGCCCCGGGTGGGGCGGGATTAACACCGGGGAGCTGTTTTTT,TRBJ2-2,-,TRBV5-4,-
CASSPGQNQPQHF,TGCGCCAGCAGCCCGGGACAGAATCAGCCCCAGCATTTT,TRBJ1-5,TRBD1,TRBV4-3,-
CASSAAGNTIYF,TGTGCCAGCAGTGCCGCTGGAAACACCATATATTTT,TRBJ1-3,-,TRBV6-1,-
CASSPGLAGTEQFF,TGTGCCAGCTCACCCGGACTAGCGGGAACTGAGCAGTTCTTC,TRBJ2-1,TRBD2,TRBV18,-
CASSPGSTLYEQYF,TGTGCCAGCAGCCCCGGGTCGACCCTCTACGAGCAGTACTTC,TRBJ2-7,-,TRBV5-6,-
CSVAGEGIRSYEQYF,TGCAGCGTTGCCGGTGAGGGTATTCGCTCCTACGAGCAGTACTTC,TRBJ2-7,-,TRBV29-1,few